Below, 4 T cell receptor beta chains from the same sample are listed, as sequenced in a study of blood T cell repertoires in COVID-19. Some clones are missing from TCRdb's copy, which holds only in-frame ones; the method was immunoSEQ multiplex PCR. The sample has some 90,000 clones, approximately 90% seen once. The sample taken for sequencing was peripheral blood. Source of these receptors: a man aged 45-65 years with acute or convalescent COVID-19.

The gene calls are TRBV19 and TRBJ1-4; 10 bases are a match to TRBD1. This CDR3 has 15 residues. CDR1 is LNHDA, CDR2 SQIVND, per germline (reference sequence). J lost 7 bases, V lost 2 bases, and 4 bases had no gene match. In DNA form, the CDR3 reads TGTGCCAGTAGTATAAGAGACAGGGGGCGTGAAAAACTGTTTTTT. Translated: CASSIRDRGREKLFF. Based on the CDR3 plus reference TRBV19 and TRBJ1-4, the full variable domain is DGGITQSPKYLFRKEGQNVTLSCEQNLNHDAMYWYRQDPGQGLRLIYYSQIVNDFQKGDIAEGYSVSREKKESFPLTVTSAQKNPTAFYLCASSIRDRGREKLFFGSGTQLSVL.

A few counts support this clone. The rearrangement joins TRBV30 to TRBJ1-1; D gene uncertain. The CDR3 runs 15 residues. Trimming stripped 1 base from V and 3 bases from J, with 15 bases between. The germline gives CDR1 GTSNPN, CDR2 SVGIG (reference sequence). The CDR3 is CAWSGVFLIDTEAFF. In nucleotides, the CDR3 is TGTGCCTGGAGTGGAGTTTTCTTGATTGACACTGAAGCTTTCTTT.

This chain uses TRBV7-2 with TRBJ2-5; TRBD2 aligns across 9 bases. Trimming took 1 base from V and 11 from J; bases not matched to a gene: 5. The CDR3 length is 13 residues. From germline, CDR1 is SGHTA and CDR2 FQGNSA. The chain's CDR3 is CASSLGLAVAQYF. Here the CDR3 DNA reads TGTGCCAGCAGCTTAGGACTAGCGGTCGCGCAGTACTTC.

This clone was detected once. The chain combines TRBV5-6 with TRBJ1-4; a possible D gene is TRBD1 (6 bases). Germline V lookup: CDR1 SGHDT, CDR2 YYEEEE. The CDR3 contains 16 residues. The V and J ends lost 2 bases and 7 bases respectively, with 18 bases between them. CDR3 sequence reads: CASSFDMAGASEKLFF. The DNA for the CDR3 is TGTGCCAGCAGCTTCGATATGGCAGGGGCGAGTGAAAAACTGTTTTTT.